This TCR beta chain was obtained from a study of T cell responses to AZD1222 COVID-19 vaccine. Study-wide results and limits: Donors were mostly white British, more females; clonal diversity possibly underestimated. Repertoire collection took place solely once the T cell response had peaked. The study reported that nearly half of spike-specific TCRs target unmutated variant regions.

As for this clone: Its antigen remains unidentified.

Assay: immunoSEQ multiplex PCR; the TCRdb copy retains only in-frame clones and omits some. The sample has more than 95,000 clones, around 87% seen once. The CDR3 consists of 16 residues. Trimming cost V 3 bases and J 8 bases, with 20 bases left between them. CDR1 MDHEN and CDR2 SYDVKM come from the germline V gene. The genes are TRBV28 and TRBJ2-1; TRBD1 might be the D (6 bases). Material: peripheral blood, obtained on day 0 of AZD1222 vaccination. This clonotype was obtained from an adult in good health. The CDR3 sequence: CASSFNRGVKGDEQFF. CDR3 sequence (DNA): TGTGCCAGCAGTTTCAATAGAGGAGTCAAGGGGGATGAGCAGTTCTTC. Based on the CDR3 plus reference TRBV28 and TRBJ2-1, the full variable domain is DVKVTQSSRYLVKRTGEKVFLECVQDMDHENMFWYRQDPGLGLRLIYFSYDVKMKEKGDIPEGYSVSREKKERFSLILESASTNQTSMYLCASSFNRGVKGDEQFFGPGTRLTVL.